The 26 T cell receptor beta chains given below trace back to one sample, sequenced in a study of blood T cell repertoires in COVID-19. TCRdb's table, derived via immunoSEQ multiplex PCR, lists solely in-frame clones and lacks some. Of some 110,000 clones in the sample, roughly 79% were seen once. The source material was peripheral blood. The receptors were gathered from a woman in her seventies with acute or convalescent COVID-19.

V gene TRBV5-1 combines with J gene TRBJ2-2; a weak D match, TRBD1 (6 bases). The CDR3 contains 13 residues. Germline-derived CDR1 and CDR2 are SGHRS and YFSETQ. V lost 4 bases and J lost 4, with 8 bases in between. CDR3 bases: TGCGCCAGCAGCCTGACAGGCACCGGGGAGCTGTTTTTT. This encodes CASSLTGTGELFF.

The genes are TRBV6-5 and TRBJ2-1; 10 positions agree with TRBD2. Losses at the gene ends were 4 bases for V and 7 bases for J; bases not matched to a gene: 7. Germline V lookup: CDR1 MNHEY, CDR2 SVGAGI. There are 15 residues in the CDR3. The CDR3 region has the DNA TGTGCCAGCAGTTTCAACCAGCGGGGGGGAAATGAGCAGTTCTTC. This sequence encodes CASSFNQRGGNEQFF.

CDR3 bases: TGTGCCAGCAGCTTCTTACCGGGACAGGGGCCCTACGAGCAGTACTTC. Residues: CASSFLPGQGPYEQYF. The chain recombines TRBV7-9 with TRBJ2-7, with TRBD1 matching over 10 bases. The CDR3 has 16 amino acids. V was clipped by 3 bases and J by 2 bases; unmatched bases: 7. CDR1 is SEHNR and CDR2 is FQNEAQ in the germline V gene (reference sequence).

DNA of the CDR3: TGTGCCAGCAGCTTAAGAGGTCCGCAGGGGTCTAATTCACCCCTCCACTTT. It yields the protein CASSLRGPQGSNSPLHF. The chain has TRBV7-6 and TRBJ1-6; possibly TRBD1 for D (6 bases). The CDR3 is 17 residues long. Germline CDR1 SGHVS, CDR2 FNYEAQ. The germline V and J ends were trimmed by 2 bases and 6 bases, with 17 bases remaining between them. Full variable domain (rest looked up from reference TRBV7-6 and TRBJ1-6): GAGVSQSPRYKVTKRGQDVALRCDPISGHVSLYWYRQALGQGPEFLTYFNYEAQQDKSGLPNDRFSAERPEGSISTLTIQRTEQRDSAMYRCASSLRGPQGSNSPLHFGNGTRLTVT.

The rearrangement joins TRBV6-5 to TRBJ2-2; no definite D call. Germline V gene data show CDR1 as MNHEY and CDR2 as SVGAGI. The length of the CDR3 is 15 residues. The V and J ends lost 6 bases and 3 bases respectively, with 14 bases between them. As DNA, the CDR3 is TGTGCCAGCAGCCCCCTGGGCTGGGACACCGGGGAGCTGTTTTTT. This encodes CASSPLGWDTGELFF.

V and J are TRBV19 and TRBJ1-2; D gene ambiguous. The CDR3 runs to 13 residues. V lost 6 bases, J lost 3 bases, and 11 bases lay in between. The germline V gene has CDR1 LNHDA and CDR2 SQIVND (reference sequence). This CDR3 is CASSPGQDYGYTF. The CDR3 DNA follows: TGTGCCAGTAGCCCAGGTCAGGACTATGGCTACACCTTC.

The CDR3 protein is CASSLSLDTDTQYF. CDR3 DNA: TGTGCCAGCAGTTTGTCCCTAGACACAGATACGCAGTATTTT. The V call is TRBV28, the J call TRBJ2-3; the D is unclear. Between the trimmed V and J ends, which lost 3 bases and 2 bases, there was a span of 9 bases. Germline-derived CDR1 and CDR2 are MDHEN and SYDVKM. The CDR3 contains 14 residues.

The gene calls are TRBV28 and TRBJ2-1, with D possibly matching TRBD1 (5 bases). The CDR3 loop spans 16 amino acids. V was cut by 6 bases and J by 0 bases, with 15 bases left in between. CDR1 MDHEN and CDR2 SYDVKM come from the germline V gene. CDR3 sequence reads: CASSPQAGPSYNEQFF. Written as DNA, the CDR3 is TGTGCCAGCAGCCCCCAAGCAGGGCCCTCCTACAATGAGCAGTTCTTC.

This chain uses TRBV28 with TRBJ2-1, with unresolved D. Germline CDR1 and CDR2: MDHEN and SYDVKM. This CDR3 is 13 amino acids long. V lost 6 bases and J 1 base, leaving 7 bases between the germline ends. The CDR3 region is CASRETSYNEQFF. DNA for the CDR3: TGTGCCAGCAGGGAGACTTCCTACAATGAGCAGTTCTTC.

This chain connects TRBV4-3 to TRBJ1-2; D perhaps matches TRBD1 (6 bases). Trimming shortened V by 0 bases and J by 6 bases, and 8 bases separated the two germline ends. CDR1 is LGHNA, CDR2 YSLEER, per germline. The CDR3 is 13 residues long. The CDR3 DNA reads TGCGCCAGCAGCCAAGAGACAGGTGATGGCTACACCTTC. Encoded protein: CASSQETGDGYTF.

This rearrangement joins TRBV19 to TRBJ2-7; D perhaps matches TRBD1 (6 bases). Germline values: CDR1 LNHDA, CDR2 SQIVND (reference sequence). This CDR3 is built from 13 residues. V shed 5 bases and J shed 2 bases, with 10 bases lying between them. In DNA form, the CDR3 reads TGTGCCAGTAGTTTTCCAGGGGCCTACGAGCAGTACTTC. Translation: CASSFPGAYEQYF.

The chain joins TRBV9 to TRBJ1-1; D gene ambiguous. The length of the CDR3 is 13 residues. The ends were cut back, 2 bases at V and 6 bases at J, with 11 bases in the middle. CDR1 and CDR2 from the germline V gene are SGDLS and YYNGEE. CDR3 nucleotides: TGTGCCAGCAGCGTTCAACCGCGGGCTGAAGCTTTCTTT. It encodes CASSVQPRAEAFF.

This clone was seen more than once but under ten times. The V and J genes are TRBV7-9 and TRBJ1-1, with 11 nucleotides matching TRBD1. Germline-derived CDR1 and CDR2 are SEHNR and FQNEAQ (reference sequence). The length of the CDR3 is 17 residues. V dropped 1 base and J dropped 3; count of bases not matched to a gene: 7. The CDR3 DNA sequence: TGTGCCAGCAGCTTAGGGAGGACAGGGGGCAAGGACACTGAAGCTTTCTTT. Its translation: CASSLGRTGGKDTEAFF.

The rearrangement uses TRBV13 and TRBJ1-1, with 7 bases matching TRBD1. The CDR3 is 16 amino acids. Unmatched junction bases numbered 13, after V lost 5 bases and J lost 4 bases. Looked up from germline, CDR1 is PRHDT and CDR2 is FYEKMQ (reference sequence). The CDR3 nucleotides read TGTGCCAGCAGCACTCGGACAGGCCGTTATGGCACTGAAGCTTTCTTT. This encodes CASSTRTGRYGTEAFF.

The chain employs TRBV28 and TRBJ1-2; 7 nucleotides match TRBD1. CDR3 size: 13 residues. V shed 8 bases and J 5 bases; nucleotides not matched to a gene: 8. Germline V gene sequence: CDR1 MDHEN, CDR2 SYDVKM. For the CDR3, the DNA is TGTGCCAGCGTTGAGGGGGCGCGATATGGCTACACCTTC. Translating gives CASVEGARYGYTF.

The chain is built from TRBV6-2 or TRBV6-3 and TRBJ1-5, with D unclear. The CDR3 is made up of 16 amino acids. Germline CDR1 MNHEY, CDR2 SVGEGT. Trimming left V 5 bases short and J 0 bases short, with 14 bases between. This chain's CDR3 is CASSPRTVISNQPQHF. The CDR3, as DNA: TGTGCCAGCAGTCCCCGGACTGTTATTAGCAATCAGCCCCAGCATTTT.

This sequence joins TRBV28 and TRBJ1-1; no reliable D call. The CDR3 runs to 12 residues. V shed 10 bases and J shed 3 bases, with 12 bases lying between them. Germline V gives CDR1 MDHEN, CDR2 SYDVKM. The CDR3 bases are TGTGCCATTTCACCAGGCGACACTGAAGCTTTCTTT. Protein: CAISPGDTEAFF. The whole variable domain, remainder taken from reference TRBV28 and TRBJ1-1, is DVKVTQSSRYLVKRTGEKVFLECVQDMDHENMFWYRQDPGLGLRLIYFSYDVKMKEKGDIPEGYSVSREKKERFSLILESASTNQTSMYLCAISPGDTEAFFGQGTRLTVV.

This clone was seen only a few times. The chain links TRBV2 to TRBJ1-2; D uncertain. Trimming took 3 bases from V and 4 from J, leaving 9 bases between them. Germline V lookup: CDR1 SNHLY, CDR2 FYNNEI. CDR3 length: 13 amino acids. DNA of the CDR3: TGTGCCAGCAGTGATCAGCGAATCTATGGCTACACCTTC. Protein sequence: CASSDQRIYGYTF.

The V gene is TRBV27, the J gene TRBJ1-1, with a weak D call TRBD1 (5 bases). Germline-derived CDR1 and CDR2 are MNHEY and SMNVEV (reference sequence). The CDR3 consists of 13 residues. The ends were cut back, 2 bases at V and 5 bases at J, with 9 bases in the middle. The CDR3 DNA is TGTGCCAGCAGTTTACGGGAGGGGACTGAAGCTTTCTTT. It is translated as CASSLREGTEAFF.

V gene TRBV6-6 combines with J gene TRBJ1-1; 8 nucleotides match TRBD1. Germline V gives CDR1 MNHNY, CDR2 SVGAGI (reference sequence). V lost 6 bases, J lost 1 base, and 4 bases stayed unmatched. This CDR3 region has 14 residues. CDR3 region: CASRDTGGNTEAFF. DNA for the CDR3: TGTGCCAGCAGGGATACAGGGGGGAACACTGAAGCTTTCTTT.

This chain joins TRBV7-9 and TRBJ1-1; D might be TRBD1 (5 bases). Germline V gene data show CDR1 as SEHNR and CDR2 as FQNEAQ (reference sequence). Trimming shortened V by 4 bases and J by 3 bases, and 18 bases separated the two germline ends. The CDR3 sequence is 16 residues long. CDR3 sequence: CASSYSLTLGDTEAFF. The CDR3 bases are TGTGCCAGCAGCTATTCCCTGACTCTAGGGGACACTGAAGCTTTCTTT.

The chain has TRBV12-3 or TRBV12-4 and TRBJ1-4; TRBD1 is a possible D gene (5 bases). The CDR3 spans 13 residues. V lost 3 bases and J lost 7, with 9 bases in between. The CDR3 DNA is TGTGCCAGCAGTTTGTCTCAGGGTGAAAAACTGTTTTTT. Translating gives CASSLSQGEKLFF.

The gene calls are TRBV5-6 and TRBJ2-3, with TRBD2 identical over 10 bases. V lost 0 bases and J lost 2; bases outside the gene matches: 3. Germline CDR1 reads SGHDT; CDR2 reads YYEEEE. The CDR3 sequence is 16 residues long. Here the CDR3 reads CASSLVGLADTDTQYF. The CDR3 DNA sequence: TGTGCCAGCAGCTTGGTCGGACTAGCGGACACAGATACGCAGTATTTT. The entire variable domain, with the rest obtained from reference TRBV5-6 and TRBJ2-3, is as follows: DAGVTQSPTHLIKTRGQQVTLRCSPKSGHDTVSWYQQALGQGPQFIFQYYEEEERQRGNFPDRFSGHQFPNYSSELNVNALLLGDSALYLCASSLVGLADTDTQYFGPGTRLTVL.

CDR3 DNA sequence: TGTGCCAGCAGTTCACAGGGGACGGTGCAGTATTTT. Residues: CASSSQGTVQYF. The J gene is TRBJ2-3, the V gene TRBV12-3 or TRBV12-4; 7 bases map to TRBD1. The CDR3 loop spans 12 amino acids. J gave up 11 bases and V 4 bases, and 6 bases lay outside the gene matches.

This clone came up once. The chain recombines TRBV15 with TRBJ1-6, with a weak D call TRBD1 (6 bases). The CDR3 is 18 amino acids. Germline V CDR1 and CDR2: LNHNV, YYDKDF (reference sequence). The V end lost 0 bases, the J end lost 2 bases, and 14 bases lay between the germline ends. The CDR3 DNA is TGTGCCACCAGCAGAGACCGGGGACATCTTGCCTATAATTCACCCCTCCACTTT. It yields the protein CATSRDRGHLAYNSPLHF.

This clone was seen once. The chain carries TRBV18 and TRBJ2-5; 12 bases agree with TRBD2. V dropped 3 bases and J dropped 1; count of bases not matched to a gene: 9. The CDR3 is made up of 18 amino acids. Germline V gives CDR1 KGHSH, CDR2 LQKENI. CDR3 amino acids: CASSPRLAGVVRQETQYF. In DNA form, the CDR3 reads TGTGCCAGCTCACCCAGACTAGCGGGGGTTGTTCGCCAAGAGACCCAGTACTTC.